The next 7 T cell receptor beta chains were all read from a single sample in a study of blood T cell repertoires in COVID-19. Assay used: immunoSEQ multiplex PCR; TCRdb lists only in-frame clones, some missing. This table holds some 150,000 clones, around 86% found once. Specimen: peripheral blood. The receptor set was obtained from a man aged 50 or older who had recovered from COVID-19.

In nucleotides, the CDR3 is TGCGCCACCGTATGCGAAAAAATTTACAATGAGCAGTTCTTC. Residues: CATVCEKIYNEQFF. This chain connects TRBV23-1 to TRBJ2-1; D is ambiguous. TRBV23-1 is annotated as an ORF whose role is uncertain. The CDR3 contains 14 residues. The germline V and J ends were trimmed by 10 bases and 4 bases, with 17 bases remaining between them.

In DNA, the CDR3 is TGTGCCAGCAGCTTTCCGGGCTCTGGGGCCAACGTCCTGACTTTC. Translated: CASSFPGSGANVLTF. The rearrangement uses TRBV5-4 and TRBJ2-6, with D unresolved. Trimming shortened V by 2 bases and J by 0 bases, and 6 bases separated the two germline ends. The germline CDR1 and CDR2 sequences are SGHNT and YYREEE (reference sequence). The CDR3 covers 15 residues.

This clone was detected only a few times. V gene TRBV3-1 (or the pseudogene TRBV3-2) combines with J gene TRBJ1-2; 7 bases line up with TRBD1. Germline CDR1 and CDR2: LGHDT and YNNKEL (reference sequence). The CDR3 runs to 18 residues. Trimming at V came to 4 bases and at J to 0 bases, leaving 14 bases not matched to a gene. CDR3 DNA sequence: TGTGCCAGCAGCCCTCAAGAGACGAACAGGGGAACTAACTATGGCTACACCTTC. Translating gives CASSPQETNRGTNYGYTF.

The rearrangement joins TRBV5-1 to TRBJ1-2; the match to TRBD1 covers 7 bases. Germline V gives CDR1 SGHRS, CDR2 YFSETQ. With 0 bases clipped from V and 5 bases from J, the junction kept 7 bases outside the gene matches. CDR3 length: 15 amino acids. The CDR3 DNA reads as TGCGCCAGCAGCTTGGAGGGGGCGGAAGATTATGGCTACACCTTC. This gives the protein CASSLEGAEDYGYTF.

The chain recombines TRBV18 with TRBJ1-4, with unresolved D. CDR1 is KGHSH, CDR2 LQKENI, per germline. Trimming stripped 3 bases from V and 7 bases from J, with 15 bases between. The CDR3 runs to 15 residues. CDR3: CASSPQAQPIEKLFF. The CDR3 region has the DNA TGTGCCAGCTCACCGCAGGCACAGCCTATTGAAAAACTGTTTTTT.

The CDR3 sequence is CAWTWSSYNSPLHF. CDR3 nucleotide sequence: TGTGCCTGGACTTGGAGCTCCTATAATTCACCCCTCCACTTT. V usage is TRBV30 and J usage is TRBJ1-6; D not resolved. Looked up from germline, CDR1 is GTSNPN and CDR2 is SVGIG (reference sequence). CDR3 length equals 14 residues. The germline V and J ends were trimmed by 4 bases and 0 bases, with 7 bases remaining between them. Based on the CDR3 plus reference TRBV30 and TRBJ1-6, the full variable domain is SQTIHQWPATLVQPVGSPLSLECTVEGTSNPNLYWYRQAAGRGLQLLFYSVGIGQISSEVPQNLSASRPQDRQFILSSKKLLLSDSGFYLCAWTWSSYNSPLHFGNGTRLTVT.

The chain employs TRBV19 and TRBJ1-2, with D maybe TRBD1 (5 bases). V was cut by 5 bases and J by 5 bases, with 12 bases left in between. Germline values: CDR1 LNHDA, CDR2 SQIVND (reference sequence). The CDR3 sequence is 13 residues long. The CDR3 sequence is CASSRDSGYGYTF. The CDR3 coding sequence is TGTGCCAGTAGTCGGGACTCCGGATATGGCTACACCTTC.